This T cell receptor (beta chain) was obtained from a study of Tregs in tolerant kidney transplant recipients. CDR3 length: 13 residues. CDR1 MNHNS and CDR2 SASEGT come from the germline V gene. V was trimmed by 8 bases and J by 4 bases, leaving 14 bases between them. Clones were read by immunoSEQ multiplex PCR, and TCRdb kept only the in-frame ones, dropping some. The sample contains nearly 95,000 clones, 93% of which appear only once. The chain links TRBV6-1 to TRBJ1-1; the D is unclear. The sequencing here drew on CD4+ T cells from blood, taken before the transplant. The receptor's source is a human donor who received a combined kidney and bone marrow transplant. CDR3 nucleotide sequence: TGTGCCAGCTACGTGAGAGGAAGCACTGAAGCTTTCTTT. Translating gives CASYVRGSTEAFF.